This TCR beta chain came from a study of T cell repertoires in cytomegalovirus infection (dated by TCRdb to about 2019). About the investigation overall: Recently identified HLA-C-restricted CMV epitopes, whose presentation resists viral immunomodulation, were targeted by peptide stimulations together with well-studied HLA-B-restricted epitopes. Because public TCR beta signatures pointed to carriage of CMV infection together with the matching HLA type, the HLA type of each donor mattered for the analysis. Paper-wide results and their limitations: Carriers of CMV infection plus the relevant HLA type were discriminated by the cumulative frequency of public TCR beta family members in the study cohort and in an independent roughly 320-donor cohort. In the ex vivo response, HLA-C-restricted CMV-specific TCR beta clonotypes were dominant, and in two of eight donors the single most frequent clonotype came from this HLA-C-restricted group.

TCRdb records Illumina HiSeq 1500 as the sequencer. The public reads were quality trimmed at Q25 with fastp and then assembled into clones with MiXCR by TCRdb, keeping productive beta chains. Each entry merges the rows of one CDR3 protein and shows their most common DNA and genes. The sample table contains about 500,000 distinct CDR3 sequences; only one count was recorded for around a third of them. Jointly, the top ten make up about a sixth of the sample. Read against the paper, the sample's treatment or condition label means: in vitro stimulation with specific CMV peptide epitopes to enrich CMV-specific T cells. This clonotype was counted only a few times. What antigen it recognizes has not been identified. Qualities for individual bases were not recorded, and no much larger clone is one base off. This receptor was identified in a human donor in good health (CMV status not recorded). Some clones in this sample may be carry-over from other donors' samples. The specimen comprised cultured PBMCs, sampled from culture after CMV antigen stimulation.

DNA sequence: TGTGCCAGCAGTGGGACAGGGGGCGGCTACACCTTC. Translation gives CASSGTGGGYTF. The V and J genes are TRBV2 and TRBJ1-2; 11 central nucleotides agree with TRBD1. Germline trimming: 4 bases from V, 8 bases from J; junction bases outside gene matches: 0. CDR1 SNHLY and CDR2 FYNNEI were looked up in the germline V gene. Its CDR3 holds 12 amino acids, cysteine through phenylalanine. CDR3 DNA is the only sequence kept; it has 36 bases, read in frame from the first base.